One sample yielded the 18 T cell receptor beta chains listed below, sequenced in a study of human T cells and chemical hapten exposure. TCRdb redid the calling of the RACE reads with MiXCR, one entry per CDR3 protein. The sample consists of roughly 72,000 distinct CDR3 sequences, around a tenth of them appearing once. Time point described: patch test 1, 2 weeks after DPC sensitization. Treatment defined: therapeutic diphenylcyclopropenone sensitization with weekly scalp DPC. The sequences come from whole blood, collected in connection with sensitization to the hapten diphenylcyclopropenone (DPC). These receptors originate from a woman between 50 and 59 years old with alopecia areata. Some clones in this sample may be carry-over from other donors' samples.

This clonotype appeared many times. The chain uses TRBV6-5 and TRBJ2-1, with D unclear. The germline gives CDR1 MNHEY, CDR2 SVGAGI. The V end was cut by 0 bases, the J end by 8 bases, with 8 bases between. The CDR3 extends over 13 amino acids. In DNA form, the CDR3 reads TGTGCCAGCAGTTACTCGACCGGGTATGAGCAGTTCTTC. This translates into CASSYSTGYEQFF.

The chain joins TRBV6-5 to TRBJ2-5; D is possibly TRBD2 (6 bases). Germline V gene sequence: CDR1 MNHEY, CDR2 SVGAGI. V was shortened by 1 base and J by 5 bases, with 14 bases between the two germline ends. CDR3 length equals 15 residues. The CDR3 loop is CASSYLGVGRETQYF. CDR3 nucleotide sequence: TGTGCCAGCAGTTACTTGGGCGTGGGGAGGGAGACCCAGTACTTC.

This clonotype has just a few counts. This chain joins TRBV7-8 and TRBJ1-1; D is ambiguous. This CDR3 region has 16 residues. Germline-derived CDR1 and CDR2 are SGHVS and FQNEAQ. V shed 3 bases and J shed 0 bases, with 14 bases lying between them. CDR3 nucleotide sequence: TGTGCCAGCAGCTTTCGTGGGGAACGGATGAACACTGAAGCTTTCTTT. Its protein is CASSFRGERMNTEAFF.

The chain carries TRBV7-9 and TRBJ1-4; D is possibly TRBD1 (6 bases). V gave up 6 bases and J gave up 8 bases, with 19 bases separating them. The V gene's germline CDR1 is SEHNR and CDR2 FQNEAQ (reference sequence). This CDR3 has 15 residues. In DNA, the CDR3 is TGTGCCAGCAGTCCCGCTGGAGGGGGAGGGGAAAAACTGTTTTTT. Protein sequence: CASSPAGGGGEKLFF.

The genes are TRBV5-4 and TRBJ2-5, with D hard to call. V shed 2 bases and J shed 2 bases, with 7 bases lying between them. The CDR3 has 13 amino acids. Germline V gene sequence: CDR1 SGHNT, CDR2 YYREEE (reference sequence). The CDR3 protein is CASSFSQQETQYF. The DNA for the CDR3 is TGTGCCAGCAGCTTTTCCCAACAAGAGACCCAGTACTTC.

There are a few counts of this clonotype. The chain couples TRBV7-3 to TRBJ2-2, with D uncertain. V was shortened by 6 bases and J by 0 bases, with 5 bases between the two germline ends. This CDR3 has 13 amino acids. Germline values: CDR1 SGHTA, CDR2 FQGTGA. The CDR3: CASRLANTGELFF. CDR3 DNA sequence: TGTGCCAGCAGACTCGCGAACACCGGGGAGCTGTTTTTT.

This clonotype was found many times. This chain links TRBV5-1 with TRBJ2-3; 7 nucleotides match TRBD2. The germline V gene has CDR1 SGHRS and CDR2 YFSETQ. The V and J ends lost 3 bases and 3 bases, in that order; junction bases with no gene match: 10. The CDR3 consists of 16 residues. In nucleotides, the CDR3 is TGCGCCAGCAGCTCGGGGTCCGCGGGAGCGACAGATACGCAGTATTTT. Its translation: CASSSGSAGATDTQYF.

The CDR3 is CASSLRVTEAFF. The DNA of the CDR3 is TGTGCCAGCAGTTTGAGGGTCACTGAAGCTTTCTTT. This chain links TRBV28 with TRBJ1-1, with no clear D. CDR3 length equals 12 residues. V gave up 3 bases and J gave up 4 bases, with 6 bases separating them. Germline CDR1 and CDR2: MDHEN and SYDVKM.

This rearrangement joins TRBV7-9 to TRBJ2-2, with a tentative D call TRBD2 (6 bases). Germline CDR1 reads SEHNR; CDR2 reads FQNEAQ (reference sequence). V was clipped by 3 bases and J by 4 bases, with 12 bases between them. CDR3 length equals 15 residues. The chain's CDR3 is CASSFPKAGTGELFF. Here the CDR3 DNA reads TGTGCCAGCAGCTTCCCCAAAGCGGGCACCGGGGAGCTGTTTTTT.

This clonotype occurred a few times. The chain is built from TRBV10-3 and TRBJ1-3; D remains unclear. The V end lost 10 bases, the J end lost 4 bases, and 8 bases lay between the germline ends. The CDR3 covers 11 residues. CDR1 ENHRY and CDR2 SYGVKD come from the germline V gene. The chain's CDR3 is CATGRGNTIYF. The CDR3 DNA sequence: TGTGCCACGGGCCGGGGAAACACCATATATTTT.

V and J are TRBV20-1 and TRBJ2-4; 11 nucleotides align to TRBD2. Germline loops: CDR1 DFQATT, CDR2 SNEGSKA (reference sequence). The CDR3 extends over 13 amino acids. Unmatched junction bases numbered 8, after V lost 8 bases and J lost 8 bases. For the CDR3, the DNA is TGCAGTCCGATAGTAGCGGGAGGGGACATTCAGTACTTC. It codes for CSPIVAGGDIQYF.

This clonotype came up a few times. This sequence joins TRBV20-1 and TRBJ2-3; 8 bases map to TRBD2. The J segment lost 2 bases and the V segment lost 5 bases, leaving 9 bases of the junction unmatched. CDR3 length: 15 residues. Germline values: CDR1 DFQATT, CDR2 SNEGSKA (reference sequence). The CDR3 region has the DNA TGCAGTGCTTCCCCAAGCGGGAGAGCCACAGATACGCAGTATTTT. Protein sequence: CSASPSGRATDTQYF.

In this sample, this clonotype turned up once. The CDR3 DNA reads TGTGCCAGCAGCGTAGATCCTAGCGGGACCTACGAGCAGTACTTC. Its translation: CASSVDPSGTYEQYF. The rearrangement links TRBV9 to TRBJ2-7; 9 nucleotides match TRBD2. The CDR3 runs 15 residues. V dropped 0 bases and J dropped 2; count of bases not matched to a gene: 3. Germline CDR1 SGDLS, CDR2 YYNGEE.

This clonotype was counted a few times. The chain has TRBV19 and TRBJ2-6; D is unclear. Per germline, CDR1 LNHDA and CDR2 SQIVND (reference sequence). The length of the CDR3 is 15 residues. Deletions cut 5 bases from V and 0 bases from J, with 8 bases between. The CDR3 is CASSARSSGANVLTF. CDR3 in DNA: TGTGCCAGTAGTGCCCGGTCCTCTGGGGCCAACGTCCTGACTTTC.

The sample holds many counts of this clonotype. Here the CDR3 DNA reads TGTGCCAGCTCACCAGGACAGGGGAGAATTGAAGCTTTCTTT. This encodes CASSPGQGRIEAFF. J is TRBJ1-1 and V is TRBV18; TRBD1 matches at 9 bases. This CDR3 comprises 14 residues. The germline V gene has CDR1 KGHSH and CDR2 LQKENI. Trimming at V came to 2 bases and at J to 7 bases, leaving 5 bases not matched to a gene.

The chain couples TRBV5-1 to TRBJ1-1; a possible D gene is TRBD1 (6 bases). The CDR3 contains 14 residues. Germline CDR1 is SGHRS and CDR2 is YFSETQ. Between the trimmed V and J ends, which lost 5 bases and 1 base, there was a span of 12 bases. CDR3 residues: CASSSGTSNTEAFF. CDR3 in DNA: TGCGCCAGCAGTTCCGGGACATCGAACACTGAAGCTTTCTTT.

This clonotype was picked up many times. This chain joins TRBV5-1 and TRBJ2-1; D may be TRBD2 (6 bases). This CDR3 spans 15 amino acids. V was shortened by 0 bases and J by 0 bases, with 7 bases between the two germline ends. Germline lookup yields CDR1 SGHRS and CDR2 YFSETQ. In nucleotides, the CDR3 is TGCGCCAGCAGCTTGGGGGACTCCTCCTACAATGAGCAGTTCTTC. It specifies CASSLGDSSYNEQFF.

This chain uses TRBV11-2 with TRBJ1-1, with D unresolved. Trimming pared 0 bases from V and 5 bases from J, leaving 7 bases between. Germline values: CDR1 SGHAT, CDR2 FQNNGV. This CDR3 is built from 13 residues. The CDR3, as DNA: TGTGCCAGCAGCTTAGATCCCGGAACTGAAGCTTTCTTT. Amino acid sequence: CASSLDPGTEAFF.